The 18 T cell receptor beta chains given below trace back to one sample, sequenced in a study of blood T cell repertoires in COVID-19. Some clones are missing from TCRdb's copy, which holds only in-frame ones; the method was immunoSEQ multiplex PCR. The sample has some 55,000 clones, roughly 87% seen once; the top ten hold 1.9%. The sequenced sample consisted of peripheral blood. Receptors originate from a woman aged 60-70 years with acute or convalescent COVID-19.

This sequence joins TRBV28 and TRBJ1-6, with D possibly matching TRBD1 (6 bases). V lost 7 bases, J lost 10 bases, and 11 bases lay in between. The CDR3 has 12 residues. Germline lookup yields CDR1 MDHEN and CDR2 SYDVKM. DNA for the CDR3: TGTGCCAGCACCGTGACAGGCTCACCCCTCCACTTT. Translated: CASTVTGSPLHF.

The rearrangement uses TRBV18 and TRBJ2-2; tentative D call: TRBD2 (6 bases). CDR1 and CDR2 from the germline V gene are KGHSH and LQKENI. Deletions cut 2 bases from V and 5 bases from J, with 12 bases between. The CDR3 totals 15 residues. CDR3 protein: CASSPGTPQTGELFF. CDR3 nucleotides: TGTGCCAGCTCACCAGGGACTCCCCAAACCGGGGAGCTGTTTTTT.

This chain joins TRBV9 and TRBJ1-2; 8 nucleotides line up with TRBD1. The CDR3 sequence is 13 residues long. In germline, CDR1 is SGDLS, CDR2 YYNGEE. With V trimmed by 3 bases and J by 7 bases, 5 bases remained unmatched. This CDR3 is CASSDRQGAGYTF. The CDR3 coding sequence is TGTGCCAGCAGCGATCGTCAGGGGGCTGGCTACACCTTC.

V and J are TRBV28 and TRBJ1-2, with 8 nucleotides matching TRBD1. Germline V gives CDR1 MDHEN, CDR2 SYDVKM. This CDR3 has 15 amino acids. The J segment lost 8 bases and the V segment lost 2 bases, leaving 10 bases of the junction unmatched. The CDR3 region is CASSLPPDRVGGYTF. The CDR3, as DNA: TGTGCCAGCAGTTTACCACCGGACAGGGTTGGCGGCTACACCTTC.

This rearrangement joins TRBV5-1 to TRBJ2-3; maybe TRBD2 (6 bases). Trimming removed 4 bases from V and 0 bases from J, with 12 bases in between. In germline, CDR1 is SGHRS, CDR2 YFSETQ. This CDR3 has 15 residues. The CDR3 coding sequence is TGCGCCAGCAGCGCCGGGACTTTCAGCACAGATACGCAGTATTTT. Amino acids: CASSAGTFSTDTQYF. The whole variable domain, filled in from reference TRBV5-1 and TRBJ2-3, reads KAGVTQTPRYLIKTRGQQVTLSCSPISGHRSVSWYQQTPGQGLQFLFEYFSETQRNKGNFPGRFSGRQFSNSRSEMNVSTLELGDSALYLCASSAGTFSTDTQYFGPGTRLTVL.

The chain joins TRBV5-5 to TRBJ1-3, with D hard to call. CDR3 size: 15 residues. Germline CDR1 and CDR2: SGHKS and YYEKEE (reference sequence). With 0 bases removed from V and 0 bases from J, the gap between germline ends came to 7 bases. The CDR3 reads CASSLVADSGNTIYF. CDR3 DNA sequence: TGTGCCAGCAGCTTGGTGGCGGACTCTGGAAACACCATATATTTT.

The chain has TRBV3-1 (or the pseudogene TRBV3-2) and TRBJ2-7; TRBD2 might be the D (5 bases). Trimming shortened V by 6 bases and J by 4 bases, and 10 bases separated the two germline ends. This CDR3 region has 12 residues. CDR1 LGHDT and CDR2 YNNKEL come from the germline V gene (reference sequence). The CDR3 sequence is CASSHGLYEQYF. The CDR3 nucleotides read TGTGCCAGCAGTCACGGACTTTACGAGCAGTACTTC.

The chain couples TRBV6-1 to TRBJ2-3; TRBD1 might be the D (5 bases). The germline V gene encodes CDR1 MNHNS and CDR2 SASEGT. There are 13 residues in the CDR3. Trimming cost V 3 bases and J 3 bases, with 7 bases left between them. CDR3 in amino acids: CASSDRETDTQYF. CDR3 nucleotide sequence: TGTGCCAGCAGTGACAGGGAAACAGATACGCAGTATTTT.

The chain is built from TRBV11-1 and TRBJ2-3; D unresolved. From germline, CDR1 is SGHAT and CDR2 FQDESV (reference sequence). V was cut by 5 bases and J by 5 bases, with 17 bases left in between. There are 15 residues in the CDR3. Here the CDR3 DNA reads TGTGCCAGCAGCCTATTAGGCGATTCAGGAGATACGCAGTATTTT. Amino acid sequence: CASSLLGDSGDTQYF.

J is TRBJ1-6 and V is TRBV27; TRBD1 is a possible D gene (6 bases). The CDR3 runs 14 residues. The V gene's germline CDR1 is MNHEY and CDR2 SMNVEV (reference sequence). V dropped 6 bases and J dropped 9 bases, with 15 bases sitting between them. This CDR3 is CASRRTGFVSPLHF. In DNA, the CDR3 is TGTGCCAGCAGGAGAACAGGGTTTGTTTCACCCCTCCACTTT.

The chain recombines TRBV30 with TRBJ1-1; no clear D gene. Trimming pared 0 bases from V and 10 bases from J, leaving 15 bases between. The CDR3 contains 13 residues. The V gene's germline CDR1 is GTSNPN and CDR2 SVGIG (reference sequence). Here the CDR3 DNA reads TGTGCCTGGAGTGTTTCTCAGAAGACACGAGCTTTCTTT. Translating it yields CAWSVSQKTRAFF.

The chain employs TRBV6-5 and TRBJ1-2; unclear D gene. Germline loops: CDR1 MNHEY, CDR2 SVGAGI. V was cut by 8 bases and J by 4 bases, with 14 bases left in between. This CDR3 region has 13 residues. CDR3 DNA sequence: TGTGCCAGCGGGGAGACTCCTGCCTATGGCTACACCTTC. It specifies CASGETPAYGYTF.

V is TRBV5-1 and J is TRBJ2-2; TRBD1 aligns across 8 bases. The CDR3 is made up of 15 amino acids. V trimming: 2 bases; J trimming: 9 bases; junction bases outside the gene matches: 9. Germline values: CDR1 SGHRS, CDR2 YFSETQ. In DNA, the CDR3 is TGCGCCAGCAGCTTAGTCAGGGGGCCGGATAGGGAGCTGTTTTTT. Encoded protein: CASSLVRGPDRELFF.

The chain combines TRBV28 with TRBJ1-3; 11 nucleotides agree with TRBD1. Germline values: CDR1 MDHEN, CDR2 SYDVKM. The CDR3 sequence is 14 residues long. J was trimmed by 5 bases and V by 8 bases; bases with no gene match: 5. This chain's CDR3 is CASRTGGGRNTIYF. The CDR3 DNA is TGTGCCAGCCGGACAGGGGGCGGTCGAAACACCATATATTTT.

This chain joins TRBV27 and TRBJ2-1; TRBD2 matches at 9 bases. V gave up 10 bases and J gave up 0 bases; unmatched junction bases: 10. The CDR3 length is 16 residues. Per the germline V gene, CDR1 is MNHEY and CDR2 is SMNVEV (reference sequence). The CDR3 here is CATRGSGSTSYNEQFF. The CDR3 nucleotides are TGTGCCACCCGGGGTAGCGGGAGTACCTCCTACAATGAGCAGTTCTTC.

This clone was picked up one time. The J gene is TRBJ2-7, the V gene TRBV18; TRBD1 matches 7 bases. CDR1 is KGHSH, CDR2 LQKENI, per germline. With V trimmed by 3 bases and J by 0 bases, 5 bases remained unmatched. There are 15 residues in the CDR3. CDR3 residues: CASSPSTGSSYEQYF. CDR3 in DNA: TGTGCCAGCTCACCTTCGACAGGGAGCTCCTACGAGCAGTACTTC.

This sequence joins TRBV6-5 and TRBJ1-2, with TRBD1 matching over 7 bases. This CDR3 spans 15 amino acids. Germline CDR1 and CDR2: MNHEY and SVGAGI. Trimming removed 8 bases from V and 7 bases from J; junction bases left unmatched: 16. The CDR3 here is CASSRGSLTFGGYTF. DNA of the CDR3: TGTGCCAGCTCCAGGGGGAGTCTAACATTTGGTGGCTACACCTTC.

The chain joins TRBV6-6 to TRBJ2-3; a weak D match, TRBD2 (5 bases). Germline V gene lookup returns CDR1 MNHNY and CDR2 SVGAGI (reference sequence). Trimming removed 5 bases at V and 3 bases at J, with 9 bases between. The length of the CDR3 is 13 residues. The CDR3, as DNA: TGTGCCAGCAGTCCTCCGGGAACAGATACGCAGTATTTT. Residues: CASSPPGTDTQYF.